The 23 T cell receptor beta chains presented below share a single source sample, sequenced in a study of T cell changes during pregnancy in multiple sclerosis. Clones were sequenced by immunoSEQ multiplex PCR, and TCRdb holds only the in-frame ones, with some missing. This table has under 70,000 clones, about nine tenths appearing once. This specimen consisted of peripheral blood, obtained in the third trimester of pregnancy. The origin of the receptors is a female donor in good health, enrolled as a control in a pregnancy study.

J is TRBJ1-2 and V is TRBV5-1; no firm D call. Germline CDR1 and CDR2: SGHRS and YFSETQ. V lost 4 bases and J lost 7, with 14 bases in between. The CDR3 totals 13 residues. CDR3 sequence: CASSPGVNGGYTF. DNA for the CDR3: TGCGCCAGCAGCCCCGGGGTGAATGGTGGCTACACCTTC. The variable domain in full, completed from reference TRBV5-1 and TRBJ1-2, reads KAGVTQTPRYLIKTRGQQVTLSCSPISGHRSVSWYQQTPGQGLQFLFEYFSETQRNKGNFPGRFSGRQFSNSRSEMNVSTLELGDSALYLCASSPGVNGGYTFGSGTRLTVV.

Note on this clone: A junction end diverges from the germline sequence, so it may reflect a read error. The rearrangement uses TRBV9 and TRBJ1-6; D call uncertain. The V gene's germline CDR1 is SGDLS and CDR2 YYNGEE. The CDR3 spans 15 residues. CDR3 in amino acids: CASSVGSSSNSPLHF. DNA for the CDR3: TGTGCCAGCAGCGTAGGAAGCTCCTCTAATTCACCCCTCCACTTT.

This clone has more than one count but fewer than ten. The chain couples TRBV7-9 to TRBJ2-2; TRBD1 aligns across 12 bases. J lost 3 bases, V lost 5 bases, and 4 bases had no gene match. The CDR3 has 16 residues. From germline, CDR1 is SEHNR and CDR2 FQNEAQ (reference sequence). CDR3 protein: CASSPGTGGDTGELFF. As DNA, the CDR3 is TGTGCCAGCAGCCCTGGGACAGGGGGCGACACCGGGGAGCTGTTTTTT.

The chain couples TRBV4-2 to TRBJ2-2, with TRBD2 identical over 12 bases. After removal of 9 bases from V and 4 bases from J, the junction contained 12 bases not matched to a gene. This CDR3 comprises 17 residues. The germline V gene encodes CDR1 LGHNA and CDR2 YNFKEQ. The CDR3 reads CASTPTSGGSATGELFF. Here the CDR3 DNA reads TGTGCCAGTACCCCCACTAGCGGGGGGTCGGCCACCGGGGAGCTGTTTTTT.

V usage is TRBV6-5 and J usage is TRBJ2-5; 7 nucleotides agree with TRBD1. This CDR3 spans 14 amino acids. V lost 0 bases to trimming and J lost 6 bases; unmatched junction nucleotides: 4. Germline V lookup: CDR1 MNHEY, CDR2 SVGAGI. The CDR3 loop is CASSYSPTGQTQYF. The CDR3 region has the DNA TGTGCCAGCAGTTACTCTCCGACAGGGCAGACCCAGTACTTC.

The genes are TRBV4-2 and TRBJ2-1; the D is unclear. V lost 0 bases, J lost 7 bases, and 7 bases lay in between. This CDR3 is 13 amino acids long. The germline gives CDR1 LGHNA, CDR2 YNFKEQ. The DNA of the CDR3 is TGTGCCAGCAGCCAAGATCCCAGGAATGAGCAGTTCTTC. Translating gives CASSQDPRNEQFF.

This rearrangement joins TRBV6-5 to TRBJ2-2; D perhaps matches TRBD1 (6 bases). V lost 8 bases to trimming and J lost 4 bases, with 8 bases between them. This CDR3 contains 12 residues. Germline CDR1 is MNHEY and CDR2 is SVGAGI. The chain's CDR3 is CASRGGTGELFF. CDR3 coding DNA: TGTGCCAGCCGAGGGGGCACCGGGGAGCTGTTTTTT.

This clone has a count of ten or more. The chain employs TRBV9 and TRBJ1-2; D remains unclear. From germline, CDR1 is SGDLS and CDR2 YYNGEE. V was pared by 7 bases and J by 7 bases, with 8 bases between. This CDR3 comprises 10 residues. CDR3 DNA: TGTGCCAGCCCCCTCCCTGGCTACACCTTC. This codes for CASPLPGYTF.

About this clone: One base away lies a much larger clone, so this may be a sequencing read error. The chain employs TRBV5-4 and TRBJ2-7; possible D gene TRBD2, 5 bases. The V end was cut by 4 bases, the J end by 2 bases, with 10 bases between. Per germline, CDR1 SGHNT and CDR2 YYREEE (reference sequence). This CDR3 comprises 13 residues. Written as DNA, the CDR3 is TGTGCCAGCAGCCACCTCGGGACCTACGAGCAGTACTTC. Its protein product is CASSHLGTYEQYF. Full variable domain (remainder filled in from reference TRBV5-4 and TRBJ2-7): ETGVTQSPTHLIKTRGQQVTLRCSSQSGHNTVSWYQQALGQGPQFIFQYYREEENGRGNFPPRFSGLQFPNYSSELNVNALELDDSALYLCASSHLGTYEQYFGPGTRLTVT.

The chain uses TRBV6-5 and TRBJ1-4; D may be TRBD1 (5 bases). Germline assignment: CDR1 MNHEY and CDR2 SVGAGI. The CDR3 totals 12 residues. The V gene lost 6 bases and the J gene lost 12 bases, with 14 bases spanning the gap. The CDR3 DNA follows: TGTGCCAGCAGACGCGTTTCGGGGGAACTGTTTTTT. It codes for CASRRVSGELFF.

The chain is built from TRBV5-6 and TRBJ1-1; TRBD1 matches 8 bases. CDR3 length: 16 residues. From germline, CDR1 is SGHDT and CDR2 YYEEEE. The trim removed 1 base at V and 6 bases at J, leaving 11 bases unmatched. CDR3 nucleotide sequence: TGTGCCAGCAGCTTGTTCCGACAGGGGATCTTGGCTGAAGCTTTCTTT. Translation gives CASSLFRQGILAEAFF.

The V gene is TRBV28, the J gene TRBJ2-3; 7 bases line up with TRBD2. Trimming at V came to 4 bases and at J to 2 bases, leaving 9 bases not matched to a gene. In germline, CDR1 is MDHEN, CDR2 SYDVKM. This CDR3 is 16 amino acids long. The CDR3: CASSSSLAVNTDTQYF. CDR3 bases: TGTGCCAGCAGTTCCTCCCTAGCGGTCAACACAGATACGCAGTATTTT.

The V gene is TRBV14, the J gene TRBJ1-2; D is uncertain. The CDR3 runs 12 residues. Trimming took off 1 base at V and 6 bases at J, with 6 bases between the two ends. Per germline, CDR1 SGHDN and CDR2 FVKESK. CDR3 DNA: TGTGCCAGCAGCCAAGGGCTCAATGGCTACACCTTC. Its translation: CASSQGLNGYTF.

This clone showed up just a few times. The gene calls are TRBV25-1 and TRBJ1-1; D perhaps matches TRBD1 (5 bases). The CDR3 runs 13 residues. Germline V CDR1 and CDR2: MGHDK, SYGVNS. The V and J ends lost 6 bases and 5 bases respectively, with 13 bases between them. The CDR3 loop is CASSVPGGTEAFF. CDR3 DNA: TGTGCCAGCAGCGTTCCCGGGGGGACTGAAGCTTTCTTT.

This chain connects TRBV5-3 to TRBJ1-2; D is perhaps TRBD1 (6 bases). TRBV5-3 is known as an ORF, though its function is uncertain. Trimming pared 3 bases from V and 4 bases from J, leaving 22 bases between. This CDR3 contains 17 residues. The CDR3 bases are TGTGCCAGAAGCTATTATTTTACAGGGAGAACTGGCTATGGCTACACCTTC. It is translated as CARSYYFTGRTGYGYTF.

With regard to this clone: Other DNA sequences in this specimen translate into the identical CDR3. The chain carries TRBV2 and TRBJ2-7; D is unclear. Trimming removed 4 bases at V and 0 bases at J, with 4 bases between. Germline V gives CDR1 SNHLY, CDR2 FYNNEI. The CDR3 runs 12 residues. In DNA, the CDR3 is TGTGCCAGCAGTGCAGACTCCTACGAGCAGTACTTC. It translates to CASSADSYEQYF. The entire variable domain, with the rest obtained from reference TRBV2 and TRBJ2-7, is as follows: EPEVTQTPSHQVTQMGQEVILRCVPISNHLYFYWYRQILGQKVEFLVSFYNNEISEKSEIFDDQFSVERPDGSNFTLKIRSTKLEDSAMYFCASSADSYEQYFGPGTRLTVT.

V is TRBV11-3 and J is TRBJ2-7; 11 bases line up with TRBD2. The CDR3 loop spans 17 amino acids. V lost 5 bases to trimming and J lost 0 bases; unmatched junction nucleotides: 9. Germline lookup yields CDR1 SGHNT and CDR2 YENEEA. In DNA, the CDR3 is TGTGCCAGCAGCCCTTTAAATACTAGCGGGAGCTCCTACGAGCAGTACTTC. Its protein is CASSPLNTSGSSYEQYF.

Concerning this clone: This sample includes further DNA sequences coding for the same CDR3. The chain recombines TRBV19 with TRBJ2-1; no clear D. The CDR3 runs 13 residues. CDR1 and CDR2 from the germline V gene are LNHDA and SQIVND (reference sequence). Trimming took off 1 base at V and 7 bases at J, with 8 bases between the two ends. The CDR3 sequence: CASSIAGWNEQFF. In DNA form, the CDR3 reads TGTGCCAGTAGTATAGCGGGTTGGAATGAGCAGTTCTTC.

The chain carries TRBV13 and TRBJ2-7; no definite D call. V was cut by 5 bases and J by 5 bases, with 16 bases left in between. Germline CDR1 PRHDT, CDR2 FYEKMQ (reference sequence). This CDR3 is built from 14 residues. CDR3 nucleotide sequence: TGTGCCAGCAGCCCCCTGTCTCGTCGGGACGAGCAGTACTTC. Translation: CASSPLSRRDEQYF. Full variable domain (missing parts from reference TRBV13 and TRBJ2-7): AAGVIQSPRHLIKEKRETATLKCYPIPRHDTVYWYQQGPGQDPQFLISFYEKMQSDKGSIPDRFSAQQFSDYHSELNMSSLELGDSALYFCASSPLSRRDEQYFGPGTRLTVT.

The chain combines TRBV11-2 with TRBJ1-2; D is possibly TRBD1 (6 bases). The CDR3 consists of 14 residues. V gave up 4 bases and J gave up 5 bases, with 14 bases separating them. The germline V gene has CDR1 SGHAT and CDR2 FQNNGV. As DNA, the CDR3 is TGTGCCAGCAGCTCCACTGGGGGCTTATATGGCTACACCTTC. Translated: CASSSTGGLYGYTF.

The chain joins TRBV9 to TRBJ1-1; weak D call: TRBD1 (6 bases). Trimming cost V 3 bases and J 3 bases, with 12 bases left between them. This CDR3 contains 14 residues. CDR1 SGDLS and CDR2 YYNGEE come from the germline V gene. CDR3 bases: TGTGCCAGCAGCGAACAGGGAGGGGACACTGAAGCTTTCTTT. It codes for CASSEQGGDTEAFF.

V usage is TRBV12-5 and J usage is TRBJ2-3, with D unresolved. This CDR3 is 16 amino acids long. Germline V gene sequence: CDR1 LGHNT, CDR2 FRNRAP. The V gene lost 4 bases and the J gene lost 2 bases, with 16 bases spanning the gap. CDR3 sequence reads: CASGSTPKENTDTQYF. The CDR3 coding sequence is TGTGCTAGTGGTTCCACGCCAAAAGAGAACACAGATACGCAGTATTTT.

The gene calls are TRBV9 and TRBJ1-3; D is undetermined. The CDR3 totals 15 residues. Between the trimmed V and J ends, which lost 0 bases and 2 bases, there was a span of 9 bases. Germline CDR1 and CDR2: SGDLS and YYNGEE. The CDR3 protein is CASSVDVTAGNTIYF. CDR3 in DNA: TGTGCCAGCAGCGTAGACGTTACAGCTGGAAACACCATATATTTT.